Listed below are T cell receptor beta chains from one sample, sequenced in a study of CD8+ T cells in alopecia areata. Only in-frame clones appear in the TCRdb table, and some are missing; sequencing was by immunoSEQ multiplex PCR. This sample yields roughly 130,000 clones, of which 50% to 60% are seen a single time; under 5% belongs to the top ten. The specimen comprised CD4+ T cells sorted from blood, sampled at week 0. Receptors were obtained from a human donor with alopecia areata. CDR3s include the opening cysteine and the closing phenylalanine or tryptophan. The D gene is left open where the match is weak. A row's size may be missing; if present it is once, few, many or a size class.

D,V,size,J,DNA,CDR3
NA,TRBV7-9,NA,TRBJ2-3,TGTGCCAGCAACTTCAAAGATACGCAGTATTTT,CASNFKDTQYF
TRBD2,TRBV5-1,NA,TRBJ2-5,TGCGCCAGCAGCTTGGAGGGTAGCGGGGGTCAAGAGACCCAGTACTTC,CASSLEGSGGQETQYF
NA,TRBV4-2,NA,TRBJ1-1,TGTGCCAGCAGCCAAGCCGGGACCCGGCGTGAAGCTTTCTTT,CASSQAGTRREAFF
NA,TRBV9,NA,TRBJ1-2,TGTGCCAGCAGCGTAGGGACATCGAAAGACTATGGCTACACCTTC,CASSVGTSKDYGYTF
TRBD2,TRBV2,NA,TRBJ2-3,TGTGCCAGCAACGGACTAGCGGGAGCTGATACGCAGTATTTT,CASNGLAGADTQYF
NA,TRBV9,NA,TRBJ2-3,TGTGCCAGCAGCGTTCGAGTTTCTCGCACAGATACGCAGTATTTT,CASSVRVSRTDTQYF
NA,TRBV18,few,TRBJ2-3,TGTGCCAGCTCACCCCCAGATACGCAGTATTTT,CASSPPDTQYF
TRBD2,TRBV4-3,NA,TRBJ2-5,TGCGCCAGCAGCCAAGGTCGGACTAGCGGGAAGGAGACCCAGTACTTC,CASSQGRTSGKETQYF
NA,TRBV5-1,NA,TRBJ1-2,TGCGCCAGCAGCTTGGACCCAGCAACTAACTATGGCTACACCTTC,CASSLDPATNYGYTF
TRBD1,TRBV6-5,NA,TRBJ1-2,TGTGCCAGCAGGTTGGGACAGGGGTATGGCTACACCTTC,CASRLGQGYGYTF
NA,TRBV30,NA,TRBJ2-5,TGTGCCTGGAGTACAGGGCGGGGAGAGACCCAGTACTTC,CAWSTGRGETQYF
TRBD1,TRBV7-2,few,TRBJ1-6,TGTGCCAGCAGCCGGGACAGGGGGCCAATAAATTCACCCCTCCACTTT,CASSRDRGPINSPLHF
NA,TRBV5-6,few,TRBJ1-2,TGTGCCAGCAGCTCACAGGCTCACTATGGCTACACCTTC,CASSSQAHYGYTF
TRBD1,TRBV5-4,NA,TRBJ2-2,TGTGCCAGCAGTCCGGGACAGGGGATTTTCGGGGAGCTGTTTTTT,CASSPGQGIFGELFF
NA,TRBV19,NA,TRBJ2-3,TGTGCCAGTAGTACAGTAGATACGCAGTATTTT,CASSTVDTQYF
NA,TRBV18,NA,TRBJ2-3,TGTGCCAGCTCACCTAACCGGGAGGATACGCAGTATTTT,CASSPNREDTQYF
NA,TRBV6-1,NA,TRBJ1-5,TGTGCCAGCAGTGTGACAGGTTCCGCGTTCAATCAGCCCCAGCATTTT,CASSVTGSAFNQPQHF
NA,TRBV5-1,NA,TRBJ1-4,TGCGCCAGCAGCAAATCAGGGGCTATTAATGAAAAACTGTTTTTT,CASSKSGAINEKLFF
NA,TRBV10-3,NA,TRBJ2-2,TGTGCCATCAGTGAAGCAGGGGTGTCTGACACCGGGGAGCTGTTTTTT,CAISEAGVSDTGELFF
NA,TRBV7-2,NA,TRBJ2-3,TGTGCCAGCAGCTTAGGGGGGGGGCTAAGCGATACGCAGTATTTT,CASSLGGGLSDTQYF
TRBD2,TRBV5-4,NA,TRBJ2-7,TGTGCCAGCATGGACGGGGGGACCTACGAGCAGTACTTC,CASMDGGTYEQYF
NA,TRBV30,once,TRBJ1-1,TGTGCCCTCGTACCCATGAACACTGAAGCTTTCTTT,CALVPMNTEAFF
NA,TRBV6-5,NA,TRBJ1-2,TGTGCCAGCCGTCGGGGTTTTGGCTACACCTTC,CASRRGFGYTF
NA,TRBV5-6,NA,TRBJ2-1,TGTGCCAGCAGCCCTCCTCTCGGTGAGCAGTTCTTC,CASSPPLGEQFF
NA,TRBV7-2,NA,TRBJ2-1,TGTGCCAGCGGCTCGCCTGGCACCTACAATGAGCAGTTCTTC,CASGSPGTYNEQFF
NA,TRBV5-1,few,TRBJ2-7,TGCGCCAGCAGCTTGGAAGTCGGTTACGAGCAGTACTTC,CASSLEVGYEQYF
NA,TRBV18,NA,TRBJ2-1,TGTGCCAGCTCACCAGCAGCGGCCTCCTACAATGAGCAGTTCTTC,CASSPAAASYNEQFF
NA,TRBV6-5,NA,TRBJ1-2,TGTGCCAGCAGTTACTCAGCAGGAACCTATGGCTACACCTTC,CASSYSAGTYGYTF
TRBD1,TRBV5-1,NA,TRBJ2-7,TGCGCCAGCAGCTCGACAGGGGTCCTCCACGAGCAGTACTTC,CASSSTGVLHEQYF
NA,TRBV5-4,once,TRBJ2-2,TGTGCCAGCAGCACACCGTACGGGACGGCCTCCGAGGCAGGCACCGGGGAGCTGTTTTTT,CASSTPYGTASEAGTGELFF
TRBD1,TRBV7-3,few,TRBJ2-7,TGTGCCAGCAGCTCCGATGGGGGACAGGGCTACGAGCAGTACTTC,CASSSDGGQGYEQYF
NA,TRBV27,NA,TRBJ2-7,TGTGCCAGCAGTCAACCGGGTCTCTCCTACGAGCAGTACTTC,CASSQPGLSYEQYF
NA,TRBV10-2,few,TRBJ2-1,TGCGCCAGCAACTTAGCGAGCTCCTACAATGAGCAGTTCTTC,CASNLASSYNEQFF
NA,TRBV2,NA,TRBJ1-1,TGTGCCACCCGAGGGGACACTGAAGCTTTCTTT,CATRGDTEAFF
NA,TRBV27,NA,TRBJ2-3,TGTGCCAGCAGTTTTCCGGGCACAGATACGCAGTATTTT,CASSFPGTDTQYF
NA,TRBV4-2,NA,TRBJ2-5,TGTGCCAGCAGCCAAGTCCCGGATCAAGAGACCCAGTACTTC,CASSQVPDQETQYF
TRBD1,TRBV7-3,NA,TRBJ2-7,TGTGCCAGCAGCTCAGGGCCAGGGGGCTTGGGAGAGCAGTACTTC,CASSSGPGGLGEQYF
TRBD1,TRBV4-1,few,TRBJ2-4,TGCGCCAGCAGCCAAGATAGACAGGGAGTCAAAAACATTCAGTACTTC,CASSQDRQGVKNIQYF
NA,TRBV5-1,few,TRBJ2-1,TGCGCCAGCAGCTTCCCCGCCAATGAGCAGTTCTTC,CASSFPANEQFF
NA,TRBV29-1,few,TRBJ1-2,TGCAGCGTTGCCCGGGACCGCTATGGCTACACCTTC,CSVARDRYGYTF
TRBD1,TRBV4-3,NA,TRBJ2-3,TGCGCCAGCAGCCCAGACAGGGTCACAGATACGCAGTATTTT,CASSPDRVTDTQYF
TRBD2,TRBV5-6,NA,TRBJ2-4,TGTGCCAGCAGCTCTTGGGGACTAGCGGGGGTAGATGACATTCAGTACTTC,CASSSWGLAGVDDIQYF
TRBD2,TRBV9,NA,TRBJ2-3,TGTGCCAGCAGCGTAATGCGGGAGTCAGATACGCAGTATTTT,CASSVMRESDTQYF
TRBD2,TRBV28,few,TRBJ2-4,TGTGCCAGCAGTCCAGCCAGCGGGAGTCGACCGTTATTGTACATTCAGTACTTC,CASSPASGSRPLLYIQYF
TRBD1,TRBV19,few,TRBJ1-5,TGTGCCAGTAGCCTCGACAGGGGGATCCCTCAGCCCCAGCATTTT,CASSLDRGIPQPQHF
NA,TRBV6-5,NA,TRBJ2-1,TGTGCCAGCACGACAATGACACTTGGGGGCAATGAGCAGTTCTTC,CASTTMTLGGNEQFF
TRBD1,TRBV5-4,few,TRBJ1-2,TGTGCCAGCAGCTCCTGGACAGGGGGCGGGTATGGCCACACCTTC,CASSSWTGGGYGHTF
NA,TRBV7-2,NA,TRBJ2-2,TGTGCCAGCAGCCCAAGCGGCCCTTTTAACACCGGGGAGCTGTTTTTT,CASSPSGPFNTGELFF
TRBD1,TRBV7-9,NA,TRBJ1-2,TGTGCCAGCAGCTTAGCTGCCACAGGGGGCTATGGCTACACCTTC,CASSLAATGGYGYTF
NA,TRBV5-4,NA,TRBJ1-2,TGTGCCAGCAGCTTGCCCAGGGTGGGGAACTATGGCTACACCTTC,CASSLPRVGNYGYTF
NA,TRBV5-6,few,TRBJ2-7,TGTGCCAGCAGCTTGGACAGGATCCGCTCCTACGAGCAGTACTTC,CASSLDRIRSYEQYF
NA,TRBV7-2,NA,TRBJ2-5,TGTGCCAGCAGCTCGCGAGCGGCAGAGCGAGAGACCCAGTACTTC,CASSSRAAERETQYF
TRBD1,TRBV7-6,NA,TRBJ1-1,TGTGCCAGCAGCTTAGGCCCCGGGACAGGGGAGCTAAGGAGGACTGAAGCTTTCTTT,CASSLGPGTGELRRTEAFF
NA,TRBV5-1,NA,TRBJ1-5,TGCGCCAGCAGCTTGGCCGGGCGGGCGGAGCCCCAGCATTTT,CASSLAGRAEPQHF
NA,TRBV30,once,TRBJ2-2,TGTGCCTGGACCACGGGAGGGGAGCTGTTTTTT,CAWTTGGELFF
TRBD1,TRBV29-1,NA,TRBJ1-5,TGCAGCGTTAGACAGGGGGTGGCTCAGCCCCAGCATTTT,CSVRQGVAQPQHF
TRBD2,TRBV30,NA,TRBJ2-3,TGTGCCTGGAGCCAAGCGGGAGGGTTACCAGATACGCAGTATTTT,CAWSQAGGLPDTQYF